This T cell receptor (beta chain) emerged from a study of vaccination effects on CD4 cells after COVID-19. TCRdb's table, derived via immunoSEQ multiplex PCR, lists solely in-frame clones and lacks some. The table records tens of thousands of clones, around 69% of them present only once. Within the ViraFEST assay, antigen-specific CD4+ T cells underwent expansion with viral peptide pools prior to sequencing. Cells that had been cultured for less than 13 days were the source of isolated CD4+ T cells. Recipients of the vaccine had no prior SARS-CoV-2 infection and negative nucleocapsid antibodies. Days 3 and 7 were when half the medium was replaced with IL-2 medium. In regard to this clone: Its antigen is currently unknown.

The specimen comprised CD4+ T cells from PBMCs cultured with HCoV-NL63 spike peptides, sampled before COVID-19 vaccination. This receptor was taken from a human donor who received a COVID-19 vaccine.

The CDR3 region has the DNA TGTGCCAGCAGCCAAGATTTGCGCCAGCCCCAGCATTTT. It yields the protein CASSQDLRQPQHF. The chain carries TRBV14 and TRBJ1-5; no clear D. This CDR3 has 13 amino acids. Germline CDR1 SGHDN, CDR2 FVKESK. The V end was cut by 0 bases, the J end by 7 bases, with 7 bases between.